Presented here are 7 T cell receptor beta chains from one specimen sequenced in a study of blood T cell repertoires in COVID-19. Some clones are missing from TCRdb's copy, which holds only in-frame ones; the method was immunoSEQ multiplex PCR. The data contain about 200,000 clones, approximately 90% of them singletons. The sequencing input was peripheral blood. The origin of the receptors is a man in his sixties with COVID-19, enrolled during active disease.

The chain uses TRBV10-3 and TRBJ2-3; 11 bases match TRBD2. V gave up 5 bases and J gave up 5 bases; unmatched junction bases: 3. This CDR3 region has 14 residues. Germline CDR1 reads ENHRY; CDR2 reads SYGVKD. CDR3 nucleotides: TGTGCCATCAGTCTCGGGACTAGCGGAGATACGCAGTATTTT. Amino acid sequence: CAISLGTSGDTQYF.

This chain uses TRBV7-8 with TRBJ1-5; TRBD1 aligns across 7 bases. From germline, CDR1 is SGHVS and CDR2 FQNEAQ. This CDR3 has 15 residues. Germline trimming cut 0 bases from V and 4 bases from J; bases unmatched to any gene: 3. The CDR3 DNA reads as TGTGCCAGCAGCTTAGCGACAGGGCTTAATCAGCCCCAGCATTTT. The encoded protein is CASSLATGLNQPQHF.

The genes are TRBV27 and TRBJ2-7; 7 bases map to TRBD2. Looked up from germline, CDR1 is MNHEY and CDR2 is SMNVEV (reference sequence). The trim removed 10 bases at V and 7 bases at J, leaving 16 bases unmatched. This CDR3 comprises 14 residues. CDR3 bases: TGTGCCACACGGGAGCTACTAGCGACGCGGGAGCAGTACTTC. The encoded protein is CATRELLATREQYF.

This chain uses TRBV28 with TRBJ1-4; perhaps TRBD1 as D (6 bases). Trimming removed 7 bases from V and 8 bases from J, with 29 bases in between. CDR3 length: 18 amino acids. Germline assignment: CDR1 MDHEN and CDR2 SYDVKM. In nucleotides, the CDR3 is TGTGCCAGCATCCCCCAAGGGGGATTCCTGACCGGGGGGGAAAAACTGTTTTTT. Encoded protein: CASIPQGGFLTGGEKLFF. Full variable domain (rest looked up from reference TRBV28 and TRBJ1-4): DVKVTQSSRYLVKRTGEKVFLECVQDMDHENMFWYRQDPGLGLRLIYFSYDVKMKEKGDIPEGYSVSREKKERFSLILESASTNQTSMYLCASIPQGGFLTGGEKLFFGSGTQLSVL.

The genes are TRBV7-8 and TRBJ2-3; tentatively, D is TRBD2 (7 bases). The V gene lost 5 bases and the J gene lost 8 bases, with 11 bases spanning the gap. This CDR3 has 12 residues. Per the germline V gene, CDR1 is SGHVS and CDR2 is FQNEAQ. As DNA, the CDR3 is TGTGCCAGCAGCCCGAGGGGGGGTACGCAGTATTTT. Its translation: CASSPRGGTQYF.

This clone was counted a single time. This chain's CDR3 is CASSQAFRQGGTEAFF. Here the CDR3 DNA reads TGCGCCAGCAGCCAGGCTTTCCGACAGGGAGGCACTGAAGCTTTCTTT. The chain is built from TRBV4-1 and TRBJ1-1; 7 bases line up with TRBD1. The CDR3 contains 16 residues. The germline gives CDR1 MGHRA, CDR2 YSYEKL. J gave up 4 bases and V 3 bases, and 11 bases lay outside the gene matches.

J is TRBJ1-2 and V is TRBV19, with D unclear. The V gene lost 4 bases and the J gene lost 8 bases, with 11 bases spanning the gap. The CDR3 sequence is 12 residues long. Germline assignment: CDR1 LNHDA and CDR2 SQIVND (reference sequence). The CDR3 DNA sequence: TGTGCCAGTAGTACCCGGGAGGGAGGCTACACCTTC. Translated, it gives CASSTREGGYTF.